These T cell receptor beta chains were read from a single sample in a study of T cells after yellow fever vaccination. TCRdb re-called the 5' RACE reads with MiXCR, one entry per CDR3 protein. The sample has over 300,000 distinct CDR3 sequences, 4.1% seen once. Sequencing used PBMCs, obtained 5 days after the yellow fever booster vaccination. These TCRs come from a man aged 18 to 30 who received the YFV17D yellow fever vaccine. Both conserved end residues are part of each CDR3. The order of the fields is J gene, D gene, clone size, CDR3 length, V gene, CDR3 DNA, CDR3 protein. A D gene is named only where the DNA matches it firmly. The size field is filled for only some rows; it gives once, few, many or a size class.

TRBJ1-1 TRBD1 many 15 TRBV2 TGTGCCACCCCCCACCGGGGACAGATGTACACTGAAGCTTTCTTT CATPHRGQMYTEAFF
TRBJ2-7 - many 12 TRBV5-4 TGTGCCAGCAGCTCGGAAGGGGACGAGCAGTACTTC CASSSEGDEQYF
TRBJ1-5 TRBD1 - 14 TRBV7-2 TGTGCCAGCAGATTGACAGGGTTTAATCAGCCCCAGCATTTT CASRLTGFNQPQHF
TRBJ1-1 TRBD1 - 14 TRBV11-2 TGTGCCAGCAGCCGAATTTTGGGACAGGGTGAAGCTTTCTTT CASSRILGQGEAFF
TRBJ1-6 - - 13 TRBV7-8 TGTGCCAGCAGCCCCGAGGAAACCGCACCCCTCCACTTT CASSPEETAPLHF
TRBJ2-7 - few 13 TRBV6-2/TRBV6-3 TGTGCCAGCAGTAAACTCCCCTCCTACGAGCAGTACTTC CASSKLPSYEQYF
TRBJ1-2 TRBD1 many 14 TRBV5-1 TGCGCCAGCAGCCCGACAGGGGACTCCTATGGCTACACCTTC CASSPTGDSYGYTF
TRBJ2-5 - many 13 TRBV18 TGTGCCAGCTCACCCGGGGCTGGGGAGACCCAGTACTTC CASSPGAGETQYF
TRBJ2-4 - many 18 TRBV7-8 TGTGCCAGCAGCTTAGAGTTGGCGGGGTGGGCTGCCAAAAACATTCAGTACTTC CASSLELAGWAAKNIQYF
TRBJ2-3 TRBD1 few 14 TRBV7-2 TGTGCCAGCGGGGACAGGGGCCCCACAGATACGCAGTATTTT CASGDRGPTDTQYF
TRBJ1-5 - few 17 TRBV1 TGCACCAGCAGCCCCCGCACCGAGGGTCGGGGCAATCAGCCCCAGCATTTT CTSSPRTEGRGNQPQHF
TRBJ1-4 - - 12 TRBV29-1 TGCAGCGCCGGGGACGAGGAGGAAAAACTGTTTTTT CSAGDEEEKLFF
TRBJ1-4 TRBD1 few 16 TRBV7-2 TGTGCCAGCAGCAAGGGACAGCTATCAACTAATGAAAAACTGTTTTTT CASSKGQLSTNEKLFF
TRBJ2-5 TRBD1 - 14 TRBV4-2 TGTGCCAGCAGCCAAGTGGACAGGCCAGAGACCCAGTACTTC CASSQVDRPETQYF
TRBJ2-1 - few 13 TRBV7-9 TGTGCCAGCAGCTTTCAGGGTAACAATGAGCAGTTCTTC CASSFQGNNEQFF
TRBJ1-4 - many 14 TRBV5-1 TGCGCCAGCAGCCGCAGGTCGGCTAATGAAAAACTGTTTTTT CASSRRSANEKLFF
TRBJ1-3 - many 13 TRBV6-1 TGTGCCAGCAGTGAGTTCTCTGGAAACACCATATATTTT CASSEFSGNTIYF
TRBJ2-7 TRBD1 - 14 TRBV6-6 TGTGCCAGCATCCTCCGGGACAGGCCTTACGAGCAGTACTTC CASILRDRPYEQYF
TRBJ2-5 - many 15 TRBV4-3 TGCGCCAGCAGCCAAGAGCCCGGGGTAGGGGAGACCCAGTACTTC CASSQEPGVGETQYF
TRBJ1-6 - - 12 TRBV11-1 TGTGCCAGCAGCGAGGGACGGCGGCCCCTCCACTTT CASSEGRRPLHF
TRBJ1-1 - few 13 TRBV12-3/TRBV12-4 TGTGCCAGCAGTTTATACAGCAACACTGAAGCTTTCTTT CASSLYSNTEAFF
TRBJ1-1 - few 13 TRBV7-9 TGTGCCAGCAGCCACCCCTCAGGGAATAATGCCTTCTTT CASSHPSGNNAFF
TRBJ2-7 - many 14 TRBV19 TGTGCCAGTAGTATAGCCTCGGGGGCGTACGAGCAGTACTTC CASSIASGAYEQYF
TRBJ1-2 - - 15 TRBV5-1 TGCGCCAGCAGTAGGACCCGTGGGGAGGACTATGGCTACACCTTC CASSRTRGEDYGYTF